These 19 T cell receptor beta chains originate from one sample sequenced in a study of shared clonotypes between healthy human individuals (TCRdb year 2020). Library generation was performed with the immunoSEQ multiplex PCR assay. TCRdb re-hosts the immuneACCESS table, in-frame sequences only. Its copies lack some clones; in the studies checked, an unresolved V gene accounts for under half of them, and the cause for the rest is not known. The sample records under 600,000 clones, over 75% of which are singletons. Approximately 13% of the sample goes to the ten largest clones. Source material: PBMCs. The origin of the receptors is a woman between 35 and 50 years old in good health. Some clones in this sample may be carry-over from other donors' samples.

The gene calls are TRBV7-9 and TRBJ2-5; D not certain. Looked up from germline, CDR1 is SEHNR and CDR2 is FQNEAQ (reference sequence). V was shortened by 5 bases and J by 4 bases, with 8 bases between the two germline ends. This CDR3 spans 12 amino acids. This CDR3 is CASSRRIETQYF. In nucleotides, the CDR3 is TGTGCCAGCAGCCGACGGATAGAGACCCAGTACTTC.

The chain couples TRBV7-2 to TRBJ2-1, with D perhaps matching TRBD1 or TRBD2 (5 bases each). Germline V CDR1 and CDR2: SGHTA, FQGNSA. V lost 0 bases, J lost 2 bases, and 8 bases lay in between. CDR3 size: 15 residues. The CDR3 DNA reads TGTGCCAGCAGCTTAGCGCAGGGAGCCTACAATGAGCAGTTCTTC. It encodes CASSLAQGAYNEQFF.

The chain uses TRBV7-9 and TRBJ2-7; no reliable D call. The CDR3 extends over 13 amino acids. Trimming took off 3 bases at V and 7 bases at J, with 13 bases between the two ends. Germline CDR1 reads SEHNR; CDR2 reads FQNEAQ (reference sequence). The CDR3 sequence is CASSFQPGSEQYF. The DNA for the CDR3 is TGTGCCAGCAGCTTCCAGCCGGGCTCGGAGCAGTACTTC.

The chain uses TRBV2 and TRBJ2-5; TRBD1 aligns across 9 bases. The V segment lost 6 bases and the J segment 5 bases; nucleotides outside the gene matches: 7. Germline V gene data show CDR1 as SNHLY and CDR2 as FYNNEI. The CDR3 covers 14 residues. CDR3 protein: CASRGTGRGETQYF. DNA of the CDR3: TGTGCCAGCAGGGGGACAGGGAGGGGTGAGACCCAGTACTTC.

The chain joins TRBV7-8 to TRBJ2-2; 15 bases fit TRBD2. CDR3 length: 19 amino acids. V was pared by 2 bases and J by 4 bases, with 8 bases of the junction left unmatched. The germline V gene encodes CDR1 SGHVS and CDR2 FQNEAQ. The CDR3 loop reads CASSLLRTSGRAGTGELFF. For the CDR3, the DNA is TGTGCCAGCAGCTTATTACGGACTAGCGGGAGGGCTGGCACCGGGGAGCTGTTTTTT.

This chain connects TRBV10-3 to TRBJ1-5; TRBD1 matches 7 bases. With V trimmed by 6 bases and J by 6 bases, 8 bases remained unmatched. The germline CDR1 and CDR2 sequences are ENHRY and SYGVKD. There are 14 residues in the CDR3. This CDR3 is CAIRPDRVGQPQHF. The CDR3 bases are TGTGCCATCAGGCCCGACAGGGTAGGTCAGCCCCAGCATTTT.

Comments on this clone: Other nucleotide sequences in the sample specify the same CDR3. The chain links TRBV7-3 to TRBJ2-1, with 15 bases fitting TRBD2. The germline V gene encodes CDR1 SGHTA and CDR2 FQGTGA. CDR3 length: 15 residues. V was pared by 4 bases and J by 8 bases, with 3 bases of the junction left unmatched. The CDR3 loop is CASSSGLAGGDEQFF. The CDR3 coding sequence is TGTGCCAGCAGCTCGGGACTAGCGGGAGGCGATGAGCAGTTCTTC.

The chain recombines TRBV21-1 with TRBJ2-3; the table's D call of TRBD2 was not tested on the DNA. TRBV21-1 is reported as a pseudogene. CDR3 length: 14 residues. DNA for the CDR3: TGTGCCAGCAGCAAAACCTGGCCGAGGGATACGCAGTATTTT. The encoded protein is CASSKTWPRDTQYF.

The genes are TRBV19 and TRBJ1-4, with D unclear. V dropped 5 bases and J dropped 7 bases, with 17 bases sitting between them. The CDR3 is 15 residues long. Germline assignment: CDR1 LNHDA and CDR2 SQIVND (reference sequence). The CDR3 protein is CASSPRTTRGEKLFF. The CDR3 DNA is TGTGCCAGTAGTCCAAGGACTACACGGGGTGAAAAACTGTTTTTT.

The CDR3 DNA is TGTGCCAGCAGCCACGGGACACAGGGAAACACCATATATTTT. As protein: CASSHGTQGNTIYF. This chain uses TRBV21-1 with TRBJ1-3; TRBD1 is taken as the D call from the table, unchecked against the DNA. TRBV21-1 is reported as a pseudogene. CDR3 length: 14 amino acids.

This chain uses TRBV19 with TRBJ1-5; D unclear. V was clipped by 3 bases and J by 3 bases, with 9 bases between them. CDR1 is LNHDA and CDR2 is SQIVND in the germline V gene (reference sequence). The CDR3 length is 14 residues. The CDR3 region has the DNA TGTGCCAGTAGTATCCGGACTAACAATCAGCCCCAGCATTTT. Translation: CASSIRTNNQPQHF.

The gene calls are TRBV7-9 and TRBJ2-1; 9 positions agree with TRBD2. J was trimmed by 4 bases and V by 3 bases; bases with no gene match: 4. The CDR3 has 15 amino acids. The germline V gene encodes CDR1 SEHNR and CDR2 FQNEAQ (reference sequence). The CDR3 spells CASSLLAGGYNEQFF. DNA of the CDR3: TGTGCCAGCAGCTTGCTTGCGGGAGGGTACAATGAGCAGTTCTTC. The full variable domain, in which reference TRBV7-9 and TRBJ2-1 provide the parts outside the CDR3, is DTGVSQNPRHKITKRGQNVTFRCDPISEHNRLYWYRQTLGQGPEFLTYFQNEAQLEKSRLLSDRFSAERPKGSFSTLEIQRTEQGDSAMYLCASSLLAGGYNEQFFGPGTRLTVL.

The chain uses TRBV28 and TRBJ2-3, with D possibly matching TRBD1 (6 bases). V was pared by 3 bases and J by 3 bases, with 10 bases between. Germline loops: CDR1 MDHEN, CDR2 SYDVKM. The CDR3 totals 14 residues. The CDR3 DNA reads as TGTGCCAGCAGTTTCAGGGGTGTGACAGATACGCAGTATTTT. Translated: CASSFRGVTDTQYF.

The rearrangement uses TRBV28 and TRBJ1-1; D gene unclear. CDR3 size: 12 residues. With 7 bases removed from V and 4 bases from J, the gap between germline ends came to 10 bases. The germline gives CDR1 MDHEN, CDR2 SYDVKM. The CDR3 DNA reads TGTGCCAGCATAGGGTACGGCACTGAAGCTTTCTTT. Its translation is CASIGYGTEAFF. Complete variable domain (other parts from reference TRBV28 and TRBJ1-1): DVKVTQSSRYLVKRTGEKVFLECVQDMDHENMFWYRQDPGLGLRLIYFSYDVKMKEKGDIPEGYSVSREKKERFSLILESASTNQTSMYLCASIGYGTEAFFGQGTRLTVV.

There are a few counts of this clone. The chain uses TRBV11-2 and TRBJ1-1; no reliable D call. The V end lost 1 base, the J end lost 0 bases, and 21 bases lay between the germline ends. This CDR3 spans 19 amino acids. Germline-derived CDR1 and CDR2 are SGHAT and FQNNGV. The CDR3 sequence is CASSLVGRWDTEMNTEAFF. CDR3 bases: TGTGCCAGCAGCTTAGTGGGTCGGTGGGATACAGAGATGAACACTGAAGCTTTCTTT. Full variable domain (remainder filled in from reference TRBV11-2 and TRBJ1-1): EAGVAQSPRYKIIEKRQSVAFWCNPISGHATLYWYQQILGQGPKLLIQFQNNGVVDDSQLPKDRFSAERLKGVDSTLKIQPAKLEDSAVYLCASSLVGRWDTEMNTEAFFGQGTRLTVV.

The chain couples TRBV9 to TRBJ2-1, with TRBD2 matching over 8 bases. This CDR3 has 16 residues. The V gene's germline CDR1 is SGDLS and CDR2 YYNGEE. V shed 2 bases, J shed 0 bases, and the junction held 4 bases outside the gene matches. CDR3 in amino acids: CASSVEAGASYNEQFF. CDR3 sequence (DNA): TGTGCCAGCAGCGTCGAAGCGGGAGCCTCCTACAATGAGCAGTTCTTC.

This clone was seen many times. The chain uses TRBV27 and TRBJ1-1; D is possibly TRBD1 (5 bases). Germline CDR1 reads MNHEY; CDR2 reads SMNVEV (reference sequence). V was pared by 7 bases and J by 0 bases, with 15 bases between. The CDR3 has 15 residues. The CDR3 DNA reads TGTGCCAGCACCCCCAGGGTGGCTGTGAACACTGAAGCTTTCTTT. Amino acids: CASTPRVAVNTEAFF.

V is TRBV28 and J is TRBJ2-7; 10 bases align to TRBD1. Losses at the gene ends were 5 bases for V and 2 bases for J; bases not matched to a gene: 3. Per germline, CDR1 MDHEN and CDR2 SYDVKM. The CDR3 contains 14 residues. CDR3 nucleotides: TGTGCCAGCAGTGGACAGGGGGTCCCCTACGAGCAGTACTTC. Translating gives CASSGQGVPYEQYF.

This chain joins TRBV7-8 and TRBJ2-2; the D gene is possibly TRBD2 (5 bases). Germline CDR1 SGHVS, CDR2 FQNEAQ. The CDR3 runs 16 residues. V gave up 5 bases and J gave up 2 bases, with 15 bases separating them. The CDR3 here is CASSLFEGRNTGELFF. In nucleotides, the CDR3 is TGTGCCAGCAGCCTCTTCGAGGGTAGAAACACCGGGGAGCTGTTTTTT.